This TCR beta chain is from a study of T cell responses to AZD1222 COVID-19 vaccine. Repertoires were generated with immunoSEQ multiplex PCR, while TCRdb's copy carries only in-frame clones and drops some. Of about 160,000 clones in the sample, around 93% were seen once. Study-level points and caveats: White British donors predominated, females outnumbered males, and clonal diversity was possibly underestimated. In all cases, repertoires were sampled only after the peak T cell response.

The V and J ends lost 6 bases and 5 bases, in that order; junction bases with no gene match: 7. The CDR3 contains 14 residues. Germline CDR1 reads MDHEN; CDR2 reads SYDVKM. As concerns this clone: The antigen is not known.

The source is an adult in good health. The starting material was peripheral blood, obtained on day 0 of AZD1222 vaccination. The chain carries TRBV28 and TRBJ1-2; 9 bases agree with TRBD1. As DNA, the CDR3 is TGTGCCAGCAGGGATTCGACAGGGGGGTATGGCTACACCTTC. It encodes CASRDSTGGYGYTF.